These 10 T cell receptor beta chains came from one sample sequenced in a study of T-cell reconstitution after alpha-beta-depleted transplantation in children. Unique molecular identifiers were incorporated into the prepared TCRbeta library. Using its own MiXCR run on the PCR reads, TCRdb lists one record per CDR3 protein. The repertoire holds about a million distinct CDR3 sequences, with about 29% as singletons. Sequencing used PBMCs, mostly from graft donor cells, obtained 360 days after TCRalphabeta/CD19-depleted stem cell transplant. Receptors were obtained from a boy less than two years old who had a stem cell transplant for SCID, so the T cells may come from the graft donor.

The rearrangement joins TRBV29-1 to TRBJ1-1, with TRBD1 matching 8 bases. In germline, CDR1 is SQVTM, CDR2 ANQGSEA. V was pared by 1 base and J by 4 bases, with 5 bases of the junction left unmatched. This CDR3 contains 14 residues. CDR3 sequence reads: CSVEGTGLGTEAFF. In DNA, the CDR3 is TGCAGCGTTGAAGGGACAGGGCTTGGCACTGAAGCTTTCTTT.

This clonotype came up once. The CDR3 here is CASSVSGGLNIQYF. The CDR3 nucleotides are TGTGCCAGCAGCGTATCCGGCGGCCTAAACATTCAGTACTTC. This chain links TRBV9 with TRBJ2-4; D call uncertain. The CDR3 length is 14 residues. Trimming removed 1 base from V and 6 bases from J, with 11 bases in between. Germline CDR1 and CDR2: SGDLS and YYNGEE.

This clonotype was picked up a small number of times. The chain is built from TRBV4-1 and TRBJ2-2; 7 bases are shared with TRBD2. Trimming cost V 6 bases and J 1 base; bases outside gene matches: 8. Germline values: CDR1 MGHRA, CDR2 YSYEKL. CDR3 length: 16 residues. CDR3 region: CASRRRGDLNTGELFF. The CDR3, as DNA: TGCGCCAGCAGACGCCGGGGGGACCTGAACACCGGGGAGCTGTTTTTT.

The V gene is TRBV4-1, the J gene TRBJ1-6; the D gene is possibly TRBD1 (6 bases). Looked up from germline, CDR1 is MGHRA and CDR2 is YSYEKL. The ends were cut back, 0 bases at V and 10 bases at J, with 16 bases in the middle. The CDR3 spans 16 residues. The CDR3 loop reads CASSQERGAVRSPLHF. Here the CDR3 DNA reads TGCGCCAGCAGCCAAGAAAGGGGGGCAGTGAGATCACCCCTCCACTTT.

This clonotype has only a few counts. The CDR3 DNA follows: TGTGCCAGCAACTCCCCAAGGGGTAAGGGTTCGGAGACCCAGTACTTC. Residues: CASNSPRGKGSETQYF. The rearrangement links TRBV12-3 or TRBV12-4 to TRBJ2-5; perhaps TRBD1 as D (5 bases). The CDR3 totals 16 residues. V was shortened by 7 bases and J by 5 bases, with 23 bases between the two germline ends.

This clonotype was found a few times. The chain recombines TRBV5-1 with TRBJ2-1; 10 bases agree with TRBD2. The length of the CDR3 is 16 residues. Germline V gene sequence: CDR1 SGHRS, CDR2 YFSETQ. The J segment lost 7 bases and the V segment lost 0 bases, leaving 7 bases of the junction unmatched. CDR3 sequence (DNA): TGCGCCAGCAGCTTGGATGTGCTAGCGGGGGTAAATGAGCAGTTCTTC. It codes for CASSLDVLAGVNEQFF.

DNA for the CDR3: TGTGCCAGCAGCCAAGGAGGACGGGGGGGCCTGAATGAGCAGTTCTTC. It translates to CASSQGGRGGLNEQFF. The J gene is TRBJ2-1, the V gene TRBV4-2; 8 bases fit TRBD2. The V and J ends lost 1 base and 7 bases, in that order; junction bases with no gene match: 9. CDR1 is LGHNA and CDR2 is YNFKEQ in the germline V gene. This CDR3 is 16 amino acids long.

The chain recombines TRBV4-1 with TRBJ2-5, with 15 bases lining up with TRBD2. V lost 1 base to trimming and J lost 4 bases; unmatched junction nucleotides: 7. CDR3 size: 18 residues. Germline lookup yields CDR1 MGHRA and CDR2 YSYEKL. CDR3 residues: CASSQGGLAGGPGETQYF. The CDR3 DNA sequence: TGCGCCAGCAGCCAAGGAGGACTAGCGGGGGGGCCCGGAGAGACCCAGTACTTC.

The table lists this clonotype with a few counts. The chain recombines TRBV7-9 with TRBJ2-1; 14 bases match TRBD2. Germline V gene sequence: CDR1 SEHNR, CDR2 FQNEAQ (reference sequence). There are 16 residues in the CDR3. The trim removed 2 bases at V and 6 bases at J, leaving 3 bases unmatched. The CDR3 spells CASSLLGTSGGNEQFF. CDR3 in DNA: TGTGCCAGCAGCTTATTGGGGACTAGCGGGGGCAATGAGCAGTTCTTC.

This clonotype was counted between two and nine times. V usage is TRBV9 and J usage is TRBJ2-5, with 7 bases identical to TRBD1. There are 13 residues in the CDR3. The germline V gene has CDR1 SGDLS and CDR2 YYNGEE. Losses at the gene ends were 5 bases for V and 5 bases for J; bases not matched to a gene: 6. For the CDR3, the DNA is TGTGCCAGCAGAGAACAGGGGATGGAGACCCAGTACTTC. Amino acids: CASREQGMETQYF.